The sequence of this T cell receptor beta chain was determined in a study of cytomegalovirus exposure and HLA in healthy donors. Study-wide points: Rare TCR sequences predominated, though certain public TCRs were found in many donors. Three chains tied to CMV proved CMV antigen-specific in vitro.

This clone has a single count. Its antigen remains unknown. Assay used: immunoSEQ multiplex PCR; TCRdb lists only in-frame clones, some missing. The table has about 260,000 clones, around 91% seen once. Germline V gene data show CDR1 as MDHEN and CDR2 as SYDVKM. V was shortened by 3 bases and J by 6 bases, with 12 bases between the two germline ends. This CDR3 spans 14 amino acids. The TCR sequence derives from a woman aged 25 to 39 in good health and CMV-seronegative. Sample: PBMCs. The chain carries TRBV28 and TRBJ2-1; maybe TRBD1 (6 bases). The CDR3 sequence: CASSFRGVANEQFF. In nucleotides, the CDR3 is TGTGCCAGCAGTTTCAGGGGAGTTGCCAATGAGCAGTTCTTC.